Detailed here is one T cell receptor (beta chain). What this receptor recognizes is not known. No much larger clonotype is one base removed from it; base qualities were not supplied. This record comes from a study of cytomegalovirus exposure and HLA in healthy donors (dated by TCRdb to 2017 to 2019). Regarding the research as a whole: According to an earlier analysis of a few hundred of the donors, 150 million to 200 million T cells yielded over 90 million unique TCR beta sequences and around 280 Gb of sequence data. Approximately 300 gigabases of sequencing data and 70 million to 100 million unique TCR sequences made up an early release that covered under 750 HLA-typed donors. Of the roughly 390 genotyped donors, approximately 83% fell in the genetic ancestry cluster associated with self-reported Caucasian donors. The study aimed to test whether cataloging public T cell receptors could reveal signatures of past pathogen exposure. The study profiled the T cell repertoires of around 700 subjects by immunosequencing and related them to cytomegalovirus serostatus. In addition to the first cohort of 666 subjects, a separate validation cohort of 120 different subjects was used. To predict cytomegalovirus infection status, the study brought together high-throughput TCR immunosequencing, statistical association of individual TCRs with disease status, and machine learning. A later analysis re-examined previously published TCR beta repertoires from more than 600 donors and added high-resolution HLA genotyping to investigate patterns of TCR occurrence. The later analysis used no new phenotypic data to find candidate immune exposures, relying instead on TCR beta sequences and their occurrence across donors. An earlier analysis of about 600 of the donors used high-throughput TCR beta sequencing to judge whether each TCR beta V gene segment behaved as functional or pseudogenic. Donor age, sex, ethnicity and CMV serostatus were compiled together with the repertoire data. A later genetic analysis used genome-wide SNP genotypes for 398 of the 666 donors, treating that subset as a discovery cohort. All discovery cohort repertoires had been generated on a single sequencing platform. Class I and class II HLA loci were covered by the typing at four-digit resolution. Typing coverage varied by locus: about 620-630 donors for A, B, C, DRB1 and DQB1; more than 500 for DQA1; about 590 for DPA1; about 450 for DPB1. Roughly 5 DR-DQ haplotypes were treated as single units for association and clustering because of strong linkage in the cohort. Among about 360 genotyped donors of the cohort, an average of 235,054 unique TCR beta nucleotide sequences were sequenced per donor, around 20% of them non-productive. General study outcomes and caveats: Broadly in line with IMGT annotations, most TCR beta V segments showed up in productive rearrangements about 90% or about 30% of the time in an earlier analysis of 450 to 600 of the donors. Because the 87-base-pair reads could not distinguish some IMGT-functional V segments, including TRBV6-2 and TRBV6-3, those segments were excluded. CMV serostatus was the only immune exposure information available for the cohort. A later analysis reported that several top co-occurrence clusters appeared linked to parvovirus B19, influenza, CMV and Epstein-Barr virus. The cohort was sequenced for TCR beta chains only, and without alpha or paired-chain data the features that could be detected were limited. A later genetic analysis associated a missense DCLRE1C variant with V-gene and J-gene trimming of TCR beta chains, and an independent cohort replicated the association. Strong co-occurrence of HLA alleles, especially DR and DQ, made assigning TCR associations to individual alleles difficult. At a false discovery rate of 0.05, a later analysis linked roughly 17,000 TCR beta sequences to specific HLA alleles. In vitro tests confirmed that three of the cytomegalovirus-associated TCR beta chains recognize cytomegalovirus antigens. Compared with the roughly 600-donor mean, donors in an Asian-associated ancestry cluster had fewer N-insertions in productive TCRs, according to a later genetic analysis. Because HLA typing was unavailable for some donors at each locus, only the typed subset was used in association tests. Some 16 rarely observed V segments, including chromosome 9 orphons, were excluded from the earlier analysis of just under 600 of the donors because counts were too low. A further reported finding was that TCR beta sequences accurately predicted the HLA-A and HLA-B alleles for most subjects in the first cohort. In a later analysis, the rate of TCR association differed among HLA loci, with DRB1 alleles having the most associated TCRs and HLA-C alleles having the fewest. Presence/absence analyses assumed roughly uniform sequencing depth across donors, an assumption that may not hold. In both the original and validation cohorts, the classifier was reported to diagnose cytomegalovirus status with high specificity and sensitivity. In a later analysis, most CMV-associated TCR beta chains were found to appear HLA-restricted, with HLA associations seemingly driven largely by CMV exposure. The study gave a list of some 150 TCR beta chains associated with cytomegalovirus. Linkage disequilibrium might explain the correlated functional status among segregating V segments, but an unknown experimental factor could not be ruled out. A cluster of highly shared sequence variants was judged likely to represent a technical artifact of the sequencing pipeline. According to the authors, the approach could potentially be generalized to other disease states and immunological phenotypes. Across donors, most TCR sequences were observed very rarely, whereas some public TCRs were present in many individuals. Compared with equally common non-associated chains, HLA-associated TCR beta chains in a later analysis were more clonally expanded and had lower generation probabilities.

The cohort comprised 710 or so healthy bone marrow donors. Cohort members were all nominally healthy when sampled, although unrecorded immune exposures were likely present. The donor tested CMV seropositive and was one of the 289 seropositive cohort members. Each donor provided a peripheral blood sample, and peripheral blood mononuclear cells were used for TCR beta sequencing. The Qiagen DNeasy Blood Extraction Kit was used to extract genomic DNA from the blood cell samples. The library was obtained by the immunoSEQ multiplex PCR assay. The multiplex PCR relied on a mix of 60 forward primers for TCR Vbeta segments and 13 reverse primers for TCR Jbeta segments. The CDR3 region of rearranged TCR beta genes was amplified from genomic DNA by a multiplex PCR assay. The Illumina HiSeq System was used to sequence the amplified TCR beta libraries as 87-base-pair reads. Turning to the authors' computational methods: A later analysis tallied tens of millions of unique TCR beta chains across the 660 or so repertoires, and about 10 million of those chains were shared by two or more donors. To remove PCR and sequencing errors, raw reads were error-corrected and collapsed into unique sequences using a nearest-neighbor algorithm that merged closely related sequences. V, D and J gene segments were assigned by aligning CDR3 sequences to IMGT reference sequences. For a sequence to be retained, a match of at least six nucleotides to both a V gene segment and a J gene segment was required. A rearrangement counted as productive if the CDR3 had no stop codons and remained in frame with V and J, and every other rearrangement counted as non-productive. Following IMGT convention, CDR3 was defined as the stretch from the second conserved V-encoded cysteine up to the conserved J-encoded phenylalanine. The earlier analysis of some 580 of the donors excluded any sequence lacking an unambiguous match to a single V gene segment. In an earlier analysis of 587 of the donors, V segments were called functional above 56.7% productive rearrangements and were called segregating when the between-donor standard deviation exceeded 5%. A statistical classification framework was built to diagnose cytomegalovirus status from the catalog of TCR beta chain sequences. In a later analysis, TCR nucleotide sequences were compared against IMGT/GENE-DB human TR gene sequences so that V and J genes could be assigned. A later analysis assigned CDR3 sequences and most-parsimonious VDJ recombination scenarios with the TCRdist pipeline. In a later analysis, each TCR beta chain was defined by its CDR3 amino acid sequence together with its V-gene family, and reads without a unique V-gene family were excluded. In a later analysis, nearly 600 highly shared, low-generation-probability nucleotide sequences were removed to address suspected cross-contamination and a sequencing artifact. A later analysis calculated a clonal expansion index for each public chain from normalized within-repertoire ranks of inferred template counts. In a later analysis, generation probabilities were computed with a VDJ recombination model fitted to out-of-frame rearrangements, and the resulting probabilities were checked against IGoR. In a later analysis, hypergeometric tests were used to score TCR-TCR, TCR-HLA and TCR-CMV co-occurrence, with a repertoire-size bias correction applied to TCR pairs. In a later analysis, false discovery rates were estimated by permuting HLA or CMV assignments 20 times. In a later analysis, co-occurring TCRs were grouped with DBSCAN, and TCRdist sequence similarity was added when clustering was performed within HLA-allele-positive subsets. For co-occurrence clustering, repertoires with fewer than 30,000 or more than 120,000 public chains were excluded, along with 5 or 6 repertoires with anomalous nucleotide sharing. Here the immuneACCESS table is served through TCRdb, limited to in-frame sequences with V and J called. Missing clones are a known gap in these copies; in checked studies unresolved V genes cover under half, and the rest lacks a known reason. The V and J calls and clone size come from that table; D and trimming were worked out from the DNA. Across this sample there are 190,000 or so clones, with 82% seen only once. Approximately 6.5% of the sample is held by the ten biggest clonotypes.

V is cut back by 1 base and J by 3 bases, with 12 bases in the junction unmatched. CDR1 and CDR2 (SGHKS, YYEKEE) derive from the germline V gene (reference sequence). From the cysteine up to the phenylalanine, the CDR3 has a length of 18 residues. Only CDR3 DNA remains: 54 bases, in frame from the first base. The sequenced sample was PBMCs. Recombination connected TRBV5-5 to TRBJ2-3, with 9 bases matching TRBD2. The sequence came from a woman in her forties or fifties in good health and CMV-seropositive. The CDR3 region: CASSLSLRGGLVTDTQYF. The nucleotide sequence is given as TGTGCCAGCAGCTTGAGTTTGCGGGGGGGCCTTGTGACAGATACGCAGTATTTT.